Included here is one T cell receptor (beta chain) sequence, with context. Seattle patients were enrolled while actively infected and followed longitudinally. These data are taken from a study of blood T cell repertoires in COVID-19. On the study more broadly: The United States, Italy and Spain were the sources of the acute and convalescent COVID-19 samples.

The CDR3 length is 14 residues. CDR1 is KGHSH and CDR2 is LQKENI in the germline V gene. V was pared by 6 bases and J by 8 bases, with 10 bases of the junction left unmatched. Methods used by the authors: Estimated nucleated cell counts came from reference gene primer amplification. Profiling relied on immunoSEQ multiplex PCR, and the TCRdb table lists in-frame clones only, not all of them. For V, J and clone size, that table is used; D and trimming come from the DNA. The data contain a few hundred thousand clones, more than 75% of them singletons. Sequencing was done on a sample of peripheral blood. The sequence came from a woman aged 55-75 years with COVID-19, enrolled during active disease. The chain couples TRBV18 to TRBJ2-1; 7 nucleotides match TRBD1. DNA for the CDR3: TGTGCCAGCTCGCCTACAGGGGTGTTGGATGAGCAGTTCTTC. Amino acids: CASSPTGVLDEQFF.